The 8 T cell receptor beta chains reported below all come from one sample, sequenced in a study of radiation and T cells in renal cell carcinoma. Documented time point: blood 4 weeks post-SBRT, at nephrectomy. Documented treatment: 15 Gy SBRT to primary tumor, nephrectomy 4 weeks later. Generated by immunoSEQ multiplex PCR, the TCRdb table keeps only in-frame clones and is missing some. Of roughly 80,000 clones in the sample, over 80% were seen once. The sequencing used blood, collected from a patient whose treatment included radiotherapy and nephrectomy. The receptor set was obtained from a woman aged 60-75 years with renal cell carcinoma.

This clone is a singleton in its sample. This chain links TRBV5-6 with TRBJ2-1; maybe TRBD2 (6 bases). This CDR3 comprises 16 residues. Germline V gene lookup returns CDR1 SGHDT and CDR2 YYEEEE. Trimming removed 0 bases from V and 5 bases from J, with 15 bases in between. CDR3 in amino acids: CASSLGGLGGNNEQFF. CDR3 bases: TGTGCCAGCAGCTTGGGTGGCCTCGGGGGTAACAATGAGCAGTTCTTC.

This chain connects TRBV19 to TRBJ2-3; no clear D gene. The CDR3 extends over 13 amino acids. Germline assignment: CDR1 LNHDA and CDR2 SQIVND (reference sequence). V shed 6 bases and J shed 3 bases, with 10 bases lying between them. CDR3 nucleotide sequence: TGTGCCAGTAGCCTCCGGCTTACAGATACGCAGTATTTT. It yields the protein CASSLRLTDTQYF.

The rearrangement uses TRBV6-1 and TRBJ1-5; D is undetermined. Per the germline V gene, CDR1 is MNHNS and CDR2 is SASEGT. This CDR3 is built from 14 residues. Trimming took 7 bases from V and 0 from J, leaving 10 bases between them. In DNA, the CDR3 is TGTGCCAGCATTCCGACAAATAGCAATCAGCCCCAGCATTTT. The encoded protein is CASIPTNSNQPQHF.

The chain joins TRBV6-5 to TRBJ2-3, with no clear D. The CDR3 consists of 13 residues. Germline V gives CDR1 MNHEY, CDR2 SVGAGI. V lost 5 bases and J 2 bases, leaving 8 bases between the germline ends. The CDR3 region has the DNA TGTGCCAGCAGTCAGACGCTCACAGATACGCAGTATTTT. As protein: CASSQTLTDTQYF.

Concerning this clone: One end of the junction fails to match germline, which may point to a read error. The gene calls are TRBV28 and TRBJ1-2; TRBD1 agrees at 7 bases. Per germline, CDR1 MDHEN and CDR2 SYDVKM. CDR3 length: 14 residues. The CDR3 spells CASTQRTGNSGYTF. CDR3 DNA: TGTGCCAGCACCCAAAGGACAGGCAACTCTGGCTACACCTTC.

V usage is TRBV29-1 and J usage is TRBJ2-7; D might be TRBD1 (6 bases). CDR1 and CDR2 from the germline V gene are SQVTM and ANQGSEA. There are 13 residues in the CDR3. Trimming took off 6 bases at V and 5 bases at J, with 17 bases between the two ends. The CDR3 loop reads CSVAKGGNDEQYF. CDR3 nucleotides: TGCAGCGTCGCCAAAGGGGGTAACGACGAGCAGTACTTC.

CDR3: CASSYGGNEQFF. Written as DNA, the CDR3 is TGTGCCAGCAGTTATGGGGGCAATGAGCAGTTCTTC. The J gene is TRBJ2-1, the V gene TRBV9; D may be TRBD1 or TRBD2 (5 bases each). This CDR3 comprises 12 residues. CDR1 SGDLS and CDR2 YYNGEE come from the germline V gene. V was clipped by 5 bases and J by 6 bases, with 9 bases between them.

The CDR3 protein is CASSFSGGINIQYF. CDR3 coding DNA: TGCGCCAGCAGCTTTAGCGGGGGGATAAACATTCAGTACTTC. The genes are TRBV5-1 and TRBJ2-4; TRBD2 aligns across 10 bases. The CDR3 loop spans 14 amino acids. V lost 2 bases, J lost 6 bases, and 2 bases stayed unmatched. CDR1 SGHRS and CDR2 YFSETQ come from the germline V gene.